These T cell receptor beta chains were read from a single sample in a study of regulatory T cells in long-lasting Graves disease. TCRdb re-called the multiplex PCR reads through MiXCR, storing one row per CDR3 protein. The sample yields 700,000 or so distinct CDR3 sequences, approximately 31% seen once. Sequencing used peripheral blood mononuclear cells (PBMCs), obtained when the disease was refractory, from a patient treated with antithyroid drugs. These receptors all come from a female donor with Graves disease. CDR3s include the opening cysteine and the closing phenylalanine or tryptophan. The D gene is left open where the match is weak. Part of the rows lack a size; the others show once, few, many or a class for expanded clones.

size,J,length,D,V,CDR3,DNA
NA,TRBJ1-2,12,NA,TRBV29-1,CSVEVGANGYTF,TGCAGCGTTGAAGTAGGGGCTAATGGCTACACCTTC
few,TRBJ1-1,15,NA,TRBV11-2,CASRETGLLNTEAFF,TGTGCCAGCAGAGAAACAGGACTCCTGAACACTGAAGCTTTCTTT
NA,TRBJ2-7,16,NA,TRBV4-1,CASSHPPRQKLHEQYF,TGCGCCAGCAGCCACCCTCCCCGACAGAAACTCCACGAGCAGTACTTC
NA,TRBJ1-1,14,NA,TRBV12-3/TRBV12-4,CASGPAFSQTEAFF,TGTGCCTCTGGACCGGCTTTCTCCCAGACTGAAGCTTTCTTT
NA,TRBJ1-6,17,TRBD1,TRBV25-1,CASSEWGQGVWNSPLHF,TGTGCCAGCAGTGAATGGGGTCAGGGGGTTTGGAATTCACCCCTCCACTTT
few,TRBJ2-7,14,TRBD2,TRBV20-1,CSASSGGLSYEQYF,TGCAGTGCTTCGAGCGGGGGTCTCTCCTACGAGCAGTACTTC
many,TRBJ1-2,12,NA,TRBV2,CASKVVRVGYTF,TGTGCCAGCAAAGTCGTGCGGGTTGGCTACACCTTC
NA,TRBJ1-5,14,TRBD1,TRBV28,CASTSGQRGQPQHF,TGTGCCAGCACCTCGGGACAGCGGGGTCAGCCCCAGCATTTT
few,TRBJ1-1,13,NA,TRBV6-1,CASIQRSNTEAFF,TGTGCCAGCATACAACGGTCGAACACTGAAGCTTTCTTT
many,TRBJ1-2,15,NA,TRBV12-3/TRBV12-4,CASSPPTVSAYGYTF,TGTGCCAGCAGTCCCCCGACAGTTTCGGCCTATGGCTACACCTTC
many,TRBJ1-2,12,NA,TRBV28,CASSPPNYGYTF,TGTGCCAGCAGTCCCCCTAACTATGGCTACACCTTC
many,TRBJ2-5,16,NA,TRBV11-2,CASSFVRASLEETQYF,TGTGCCAGCAGCTTTGTGAGGGCTTCCCTGGAAGAGACCCAGTACTTC
NA,TRBJ1-4,16,TRBD1,TRBV28,CASSLWRGTGTEKLFF,TGTGCCAGCAGTTTATGGAGGGGGACAGGAACCGAAAAACTGTTTTTT
few,TRBJ2-5,15,TRBD2,TRBV19,CASSITFWTSGTQYF,TGTGCCAGTAGTATAACTTTCTGGACTAGCGGGACCCAGTACTTC
many,TRBJ2-7,14,NA,TRBV28,CASSLPGGSYEQYF,TGTGCCAGCAGTTTGCCCGGAGGCTCCTACGAGCAGTACTTC
NA,TRBJ1-4,16,NA,TRBV20-1,CSARFPPRGEREKLFF,TGCAGTGCTAGATTCCCCCCCCGCGGGGAGCGTGAAAAACTGTTTTTT
few,TRBJ1-2,14,TRBD1,TRBV25-1,CASSGDSSNYGYTF,TGTGCCAGCAGTGGGGACAGTTCTAACTATGGCTACACCTTC
few,TRBJ2-7,15,NA,TRBV11-2,CASSLGGAISYEQYF,TGTGCCAGCAGCTTAGGCGGGGCGATCTCCTACGAGCAGTACTTC
few,TRBJ2-5,15,TRBD1,TRBV7-2,CASSPTGTDKETQYF,TGTGCCAGCAGTCCTACCGGGACAGACAAAGAGACCCAGTACTTC
few,TRBJ1-2,13,NA,TRBV29-1,CSAESEGHLGYTF,TGCAGCGCGGAAAGCGAGGGGCATCTTGGCTACACCTTC
few,TRBJ2-7,16,NA,TRBV18,CASSRKGVSLPHEQYF,TGTGCCAGCTCACGGAAGGGCGTTTCCCTCCCGCACGAGCAGTACTTC
few,TRBJ1-5,12,NA,TRBV28,CASTPPNQPQHF,TGTGCCAGCACACCGCCCAATCAGCCCCAGCATTTT
NA,TRBJ2-6,17,TRBD1,TRBV5-4,CASSPRDSSSGANVLTF,TGTGCCAGCAGCCCCCGGGACAGCAGCTCTGGGGCCAACGTCCTGACTTTC
few,TRBJ2-7,15,TRBD1,TRBV12-3/TRBV12-4,CASSSGQGVAYEQYF,TGTGCCAGCAGTTCCGGACAGGGGGTGGCCTACGAGCAGTACTTC
NA,TRBJ2-2,18,NA,TRBV28,CASSFHPRATLNTGELFF,TGTGCCAGCAGTTTCCATCCCCGAGCGACCTTGAACACCGGGGAGCTGTTTTTT
many,TRBJ2-7,11,NA,TRBV28,CAIRGVGEQYF,TGTGCCATCAGGGGTGTGGGCGAGCAGTACTTC
few,TRBJ1-5,16,NA,TRBV20-1,CSASDLGQFSNQPQHF,TGCAGTGCTAGTGATCTCGGACAGTTTAGCAATCAGCCCCAGCATTTT
NA,TRBJ1-2,13,NA,TRBV7-8,CASSLGLGNGYTF,TGTGCCAGCAGCTTAGGCCTAGGAAATGGCTACACCTTC
NA,TRBJ1-5,14,NA,TRBV29-1,CSVWEGGHNQPQHF,TGCAGCGTTTGGGAGGGGGGCCACAATCAGCCCCAGCATTTT
few,TRBJ2-5,13,NA,TRBV29-1,CSPQVVSQETQYF,TGCAGCCCCCAGGTGGTGAGTCAAGAGACCCAGTACTTC
few,TRBJ2-5,14,TRBD1,TRBV25-1,CASSDTGGEETQYF,TGTGCCAGCAGTGATACAGGGGGCGAGGAGACCCAGTACTTC
NA,TRBJ1-1,11,NA,TRBV11-1,CASSFGEPAFF,TGTGCCAGCAGCTTTGGGGAACCAGCTTTCTTT
few,TRBJ2-2,15,NA,TRBV6-1,CASSRARIPQGELFF,TGTGCCAGCAGTAGGGCTCGGATACCCCAGGGGGAGCTGTTTTTT
few,TRBJ2-2,17,TRBD2,TRBV12-3/TRBV12-4,CASSSPKLAGVTGELFF,TGTGCCAGCAGTTCCCCTAAACTAGCGGGAGTTACCGGGGAGCTGTTTTTT
NA,TRBJ2-2,15,NA,TRBV7-2,CASSLDGRNTGELFF,TGTGCCAGCAGCTTAGATGGGCGGAACACCGGGGAGCTGTTTTTT
NA,TRBJ1-1,16,NA,TRBV12-5,CASGLVLGQRNTEAFF,TGTGCTAGTGGTTTGGTACTGGGTCAGAGGAACACTGAAGCTTTCTTT
few,TRBJ1-4,15,NA,TRBV7-8,CASSLYTATNEKLFF,TGTGCCAGCAGCCTATACACTGCAACTAATGAAAAACTGTTTTTT
few,TRBJ1-5,18,TRBD1,TRBV11-2,CASSDAPSSTGGFQPQHF,TGTGCCAGCAGCGACGCCCCGAGCTCCACAGGGGGATTTCAGCCCCAGCATTTT
NA,TRBJ2-7,15,NA,TRBV5-1,CASSLGRETNYEQYF,TGCGCCAGCAGCTTGGGCCGGGAGACAAACTACGAGCAGTACTTC
few,TRBJ2-2,16,NA,TRBV13,CASSLLAPGGTGELFF,TGTGCCAGCAGCTTACTAGCGCCAGGGGGTACCGGGGAGCTGTTTTTT
NA,TRBJ2-5,14,TRBD1,TRBV13,CASNQGTGDETQYF,TGTGCCAGCAACCAGGGGACAGGGGACGAGACCCAGTACTTC
NA,TRBJ1-2,13,NA,TRBV10-3,CAITWGQGAVTTF,NA
NA,TRBJ2-3,16,NA,TRBV3-1,CASSQELDQAADTQYF,TGTGCCAGCAGCCAAGAGCTAGACCAAGCCGCAGATACGCAGTATTTT
NA,TRBJ1-4,12,NA,TRBV7-2,CASSFELEKLFF,TGTGCCAGCAGCTTCGAACTTGAAAAACTGTTTTTT
many,TRBJ1-2,14,NA,TRBV11-2,CASSHLQASYGYTF,TGTGCCAGCAGTCATCTACAGGCTAGCTATGGCTACACCTTC
few,TRBJ1-5,15,NA,TRBV20-1,CSARGGAGKDGPQHF,TGCAGTGCTAGAGGGGGGGCAGGCAAAGATGGGCCCCAGCATTTT
few,TRBJ2-2,14,NA,TRBV20-1,CSAEGPPGVGELFF,TGCAGTGCCGAGGGCCCTCCCGGGGTCGGGGAGCTGTTTTTT